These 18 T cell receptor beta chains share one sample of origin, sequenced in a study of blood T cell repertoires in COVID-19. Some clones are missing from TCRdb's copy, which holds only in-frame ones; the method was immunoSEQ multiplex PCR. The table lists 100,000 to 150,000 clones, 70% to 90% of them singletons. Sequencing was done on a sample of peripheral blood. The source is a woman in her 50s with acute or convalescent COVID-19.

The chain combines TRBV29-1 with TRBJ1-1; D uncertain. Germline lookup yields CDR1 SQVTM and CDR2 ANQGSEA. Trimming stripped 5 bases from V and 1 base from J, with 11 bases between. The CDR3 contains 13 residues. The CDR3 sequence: CSVSMTGNTEAFF. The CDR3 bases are TGCAGCGTTTCAATGACGGGGAACACTGAAGCTTTCTTT.

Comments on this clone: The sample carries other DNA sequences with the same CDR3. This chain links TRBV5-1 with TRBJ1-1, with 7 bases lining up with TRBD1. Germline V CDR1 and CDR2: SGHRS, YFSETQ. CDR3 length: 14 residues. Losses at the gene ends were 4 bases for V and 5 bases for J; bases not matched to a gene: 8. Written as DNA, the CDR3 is TGCGCCAGCAGCCTCGACCCAGGGGGAACTGAAGCTTTCTTT. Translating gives CASSLDPGGTEAFF.

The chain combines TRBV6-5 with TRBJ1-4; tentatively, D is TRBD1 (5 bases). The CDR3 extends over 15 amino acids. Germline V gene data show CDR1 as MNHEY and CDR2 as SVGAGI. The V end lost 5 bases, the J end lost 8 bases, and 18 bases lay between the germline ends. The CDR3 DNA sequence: TGTGCCAGCAGTCTCGACAGCCCAGCAGGGGAAAAACTGTTTTTT. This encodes CASSLDSPAGEKLFF.

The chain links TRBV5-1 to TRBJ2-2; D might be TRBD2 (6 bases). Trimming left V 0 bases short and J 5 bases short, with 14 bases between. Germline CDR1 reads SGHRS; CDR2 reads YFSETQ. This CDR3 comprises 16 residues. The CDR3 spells CASSLGPGVGTGELFF. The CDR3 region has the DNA TGCGCCAGCAGCTTGGGCCCGGGAGTGGGTACCGGGGAGCTGTTTTTT.

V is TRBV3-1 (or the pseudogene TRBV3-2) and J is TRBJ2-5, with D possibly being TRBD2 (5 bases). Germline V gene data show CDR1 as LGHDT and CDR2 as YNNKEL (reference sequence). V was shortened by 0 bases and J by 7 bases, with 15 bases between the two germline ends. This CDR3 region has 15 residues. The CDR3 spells CASSQDSQAGGTQYF. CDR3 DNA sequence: TGTGCCAGCAGCCAAGATAGCCAGGCGGGTGGGACCCAGTACTTC.

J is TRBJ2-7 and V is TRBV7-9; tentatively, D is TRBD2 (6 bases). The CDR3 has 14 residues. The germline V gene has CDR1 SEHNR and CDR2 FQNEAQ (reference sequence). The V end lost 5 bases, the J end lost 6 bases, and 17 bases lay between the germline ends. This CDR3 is CASSPGTPFSEQYF. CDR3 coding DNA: TGTGCCAGCAGCCCCGGGACTCCCTTCTCCGAGCAGTACTTC.

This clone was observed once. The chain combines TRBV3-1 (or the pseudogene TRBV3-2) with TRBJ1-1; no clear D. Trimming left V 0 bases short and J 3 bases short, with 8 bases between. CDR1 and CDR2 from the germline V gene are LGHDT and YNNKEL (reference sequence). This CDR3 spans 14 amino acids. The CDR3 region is CASSQEQEYTEAFF. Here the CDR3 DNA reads TGTGCCAGCAGCCAAGAGCAGGAATACACTGAAGCTTTCTTT.

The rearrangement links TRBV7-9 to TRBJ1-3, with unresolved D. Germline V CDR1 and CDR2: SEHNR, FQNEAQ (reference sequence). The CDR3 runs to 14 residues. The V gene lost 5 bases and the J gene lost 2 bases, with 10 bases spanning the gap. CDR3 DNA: TGTGCCAGCAGCCCCGTTGCGGCTGGAAACACCATATATTTT. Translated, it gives CASSPVAAGNTIYF.

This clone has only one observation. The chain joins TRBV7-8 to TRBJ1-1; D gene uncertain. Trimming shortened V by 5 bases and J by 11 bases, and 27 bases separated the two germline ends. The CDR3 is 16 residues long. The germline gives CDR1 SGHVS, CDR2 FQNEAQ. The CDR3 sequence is CASSTQPGRSRRAAFF. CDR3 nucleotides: TGTGCCAGCAGCACGCAACCAGGTCGGTCGAGGAGGGCGGCTTTCTTT.

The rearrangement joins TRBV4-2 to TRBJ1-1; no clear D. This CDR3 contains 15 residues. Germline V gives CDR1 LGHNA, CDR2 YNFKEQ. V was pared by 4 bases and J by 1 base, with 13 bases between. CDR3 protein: CASSPTGKGNTEAFF. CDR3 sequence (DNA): TGTGCCAGCAGCCCTACGGGGAAGGGGAACACTGAAGCTTTCTTT.

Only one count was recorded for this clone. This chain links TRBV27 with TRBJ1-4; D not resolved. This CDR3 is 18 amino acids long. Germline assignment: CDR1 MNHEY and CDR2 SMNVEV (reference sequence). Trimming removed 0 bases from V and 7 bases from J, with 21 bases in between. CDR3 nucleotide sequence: TGTGCCAGCAGTTTATCCGGGTTCGGGGTAGGGTCTACTGAAAAACTGTTTTTT. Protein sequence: CASSLSGFGVGSTEKLFF.

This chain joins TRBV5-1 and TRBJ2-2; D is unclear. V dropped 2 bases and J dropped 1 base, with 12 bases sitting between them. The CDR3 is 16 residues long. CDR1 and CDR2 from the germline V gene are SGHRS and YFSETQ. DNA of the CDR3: TGCGCCAGCAGCTTATCGAATAACAGGAACACCGGGGAGCTGTTTTTT. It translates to CASSLSNNRNTGELFF. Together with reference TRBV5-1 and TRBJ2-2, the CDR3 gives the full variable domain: KAGVTQTPRYLIKTRGQQVTLSCSPISGHRSVSWYQQTPGQGLQFLFEYFSETQRNKGNFPGRFSGRQFSNSRSEMNVSTLELGDSALYLCASSLSNNRNTGELFFGEGSRLTVL.

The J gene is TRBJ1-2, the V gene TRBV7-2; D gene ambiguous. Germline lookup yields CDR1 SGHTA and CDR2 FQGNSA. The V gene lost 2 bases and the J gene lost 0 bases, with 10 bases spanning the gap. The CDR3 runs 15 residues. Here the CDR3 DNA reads TGTGCCAGCAGCTTACGGAGGGATTCTAACTATGGCTACACCTTC. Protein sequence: CASSLRRDSNYGYTF.

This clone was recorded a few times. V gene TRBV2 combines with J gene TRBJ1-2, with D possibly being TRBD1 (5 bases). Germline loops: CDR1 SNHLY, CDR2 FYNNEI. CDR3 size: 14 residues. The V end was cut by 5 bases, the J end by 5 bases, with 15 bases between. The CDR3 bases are TGTGCCAGCAGTTCGGGGGGGAGATGGTATGGCTACACCTTC. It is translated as CASSSGGRWYGYTF.

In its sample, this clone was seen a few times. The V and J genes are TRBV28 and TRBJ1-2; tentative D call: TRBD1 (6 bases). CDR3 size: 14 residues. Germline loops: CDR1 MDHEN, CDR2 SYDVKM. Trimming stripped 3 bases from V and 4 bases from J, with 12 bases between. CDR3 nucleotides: TGTGCCAGCAGTTTGACAGGTGAAAGCTATGGCTACACCTTC. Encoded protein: CASSLTGESYGYTF.

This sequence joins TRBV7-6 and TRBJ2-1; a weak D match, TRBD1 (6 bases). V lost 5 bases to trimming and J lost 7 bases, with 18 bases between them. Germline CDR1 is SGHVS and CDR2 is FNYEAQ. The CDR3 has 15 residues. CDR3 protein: CASSTVSGGLNEQFF. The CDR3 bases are TGTGCCAGCAGCACTGTCTCTGGGGGCTTGAATGAGCAGTTCTTC.

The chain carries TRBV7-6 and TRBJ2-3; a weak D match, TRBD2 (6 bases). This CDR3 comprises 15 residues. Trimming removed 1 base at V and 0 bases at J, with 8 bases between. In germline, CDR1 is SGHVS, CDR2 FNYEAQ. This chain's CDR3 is CASSLVGGSTDTQYF. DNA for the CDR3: TGTGCCAGCAGCTTAGTTGGGGGGAGCACAGATACGCAGTATTTT.

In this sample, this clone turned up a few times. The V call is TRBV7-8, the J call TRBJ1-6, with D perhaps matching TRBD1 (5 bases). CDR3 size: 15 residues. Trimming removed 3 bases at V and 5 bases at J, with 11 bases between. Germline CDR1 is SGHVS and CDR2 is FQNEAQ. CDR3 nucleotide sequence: TGTGCCAGCAGCTTCCGGCAGGGTAATAATTCACCCCTCCACTTT. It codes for CASSFRQGNNSPLHF.